A single sample gave rise to the 8 T cell receptor beta chains below, sequenced in a study of metastatic and nonmetastatic thyroid tumors. All patients were untreated before thyroid surgery. TCRdb called clones again from the PCR reads with MiXCR. The table includes tens of thousands of clones, more than 20% detected once. The sample comprised blood. The receptor source for this set is a female donor with papillary thyroid cancer or a benign thyroid nodule (not recorded which). Some clones in this sample may be carry-over from other donors' samples.

For this clone: No conserved phenylalanine or tryptophan is present at the end of the CDR3, so a read error is the likely explanation. The rearrangement links TRBV13 to TRBJ2-7; 7 nucleotides align to TRBD2. The CDR3 is made up of 15 amino acids. Trimming at V came to 3 bases and at J to 1 base, leaving 6 bases not matched to a gene. Germline CDR1 PRHDT, CDR2 FYEKMQ (reference sequence). The CDR3 coding sequence is TGTGCCAGCAGCTTTGGGTCTAGCGGTTCCTACGAGCAGTACTCC. Its protein product is CASSFGSSGSYEQYS.

The chain recombines TRBV11-1 with TRBJ2-2; D is unclear. The CDR3 has 14 residues. Trimming cost V 1 base and J 2 bases, with 5 bases left between them. Germline V CDR1 and CDR2: SGHAT, FQDESV (reference sequence). The CDR3 bases are TGTGCCAGCAGCTTAGGACCTAACACCGGGGAGCTGTTTTTT. The encoded protein is CASSLGPNTGELFF. The variable domain in full, completed from reference TRBV11-1 and TRBJ2-2, reads EAEVAQSPRYKITEKSQAVAFWCDPISGHATLYWYRQILGQGPELLVQFQDESVVDDSQLPKDRFSAERLKGVDSTLKIQPAELGDSAMYLCASSLGPNTGELFFGEGSRLTVL.

The chain combines TRBV5-1 with TRBJ1-1; 7 nucleotides match TRBD1. The germline CDR1 and CDR2 sequences are SGHRS and YFSETQ. The CDR3 is made up of 14 amino acids. V lost 0 bases, J lost 3 bases, and 2 bases stayed unmatched. This chain's CDR3 is CASSLGQGHTEAFF. The CDR3 DNA is TGCGCCAGCAGCTTGGGACAGGGTCACACTGAAGCTTTCTTT.

This clone came up many times. The chain couples TRBV7-9 to TRBJ2-2; TRBD2 matches at 13 bases. The CDR3 totals 17 residues. The junction had 5 bases not matched to a gene; V was cut back by 1 base and J by 6 bases. CDR1 and CDR2 (germline): SEHNR, FQNEAQ (reference sequence). CDR3 protein: CASSLVRLAGGAGELFF. The CDR3 region has the DNA TGTGCCAGCAGCTTAGTAAGACTAGCGGGAGGAGCCGGGGAGCTGTTTTTT. The complete variable domain, with remaining parts taken from reference TRBV7-9 and TRBJ2-2, reads DTGVSQNPRHKITKRGQNVTFRCDPISEHNRLYWYRQTLGQGPEFLTYFQNEAQLEKSRLLSDRFSAERPKGSFSTLEIQRTEQGDSAMYLCASSLVRLAGGAGELFFGEGSRLTVL.

Concerning this clone itself: Relative to the germline gene, one junction end is altered; a read error may explain this. The rearrangement uses TRBV5-1 and TRBJ1-1; D is undetermined. CDR1 is SGHRS and CDR2 is YFSETQ in the germline V gene. This CDR3 is 15 amino acids long. CDR3 region: CASSHVGKMNSEAFF. The CDR3 bases are TGCGCCAGCAGCCATGTGGGAAAGATGAACTCTGAAGCTTTCTTT.

The genes are TRBV20-1 and TRBJ1-2; the D gene is possibly TRBD1 (5 bases). This CDR3 spans 14 amino acids. Germline V gene sequence: CDR1 DFQATT, CDR2 SNEGSKA (reference sequence). The V gene lost 5 bases and the J gene lost 2 bases, with 15 bases spanning the gap. The CDR3 nucleotides read TGCAGTGCTTACGACAGCCTAAGAAACTATGGCTACACCTTC. Protein product: CSAYDSLRNYGYTF.

This clone has a count of ten or more. This chain joins TRBV5-4 and TRBJ2-7; 11 nucleotides match TRBD1. The CDR3 spans 14 residues. Trimming removed 5 bases from V and 5 bases from J; junction bases left unmatched: 6. CDR1 SGHNT and CDR2 YYREEE come from the germline V gene (reference sequence). CDR3 loop: CASRGTGGLDEQYF. For the CDR3, the DNA is TGTGCCAGCAGGGGGACAGGGGGTCTCGACGAGCAGTACTTC. The full variable domain, completed using reference TRBV5-4 and TRBJ2-7, is ETGVTQSPTHLIKTRGQQVTLRCSSQSGHNTVSWYQQALGQGPQFIFQYYREEENGRGNFPPRFSGLQFPNYSSELNVNALELDDSALYLCASRGTGGLDEQYFGPGTRLTVT.

The chain is built from TRBV6-2 or TRBV6-3 and TRBJ2-3, with 10 bases aligning to TRBD1. The CDR3 has 14 amino acids. Germline-derived CDR1 and CDR2 are MNHEY and SVGEGT. Trimming cost V 8 bases and J 5 bases; bases outside gene matches: 7. The CDR3 protein is CASETGGSRDTQYF. For the CDR3, the DNA is TGTGCCAGCGAGACAGGGGGCTCGAGAGATACGCAGTATTTT.